This record concerns one TCR beta chain sequence. The sample originates from a study of blood T cell repertoires in COVID-19. Germline V gives CDR1 MNHEY, CDR2 SMNVEV (reference sequence). The CDR3 consists of 14 residues. J was trimmed by 7 bases and V by 5 bases; bases with no gene match: 8. Method: immunoSEQ multiplex PCR; TCRdb's copy keeps in-frame clones and lacks some. Of over 200,000 clones in the sample, about 81% were seen once. This receptor was identified in a middle-aged man who had recovered from COVID-19. The sequenced material came from PBMCs or T cells enriched from blood (not recorded which). The chain couples TRBV27 to TRBJ1-1, with 9 nucleotides matching TRBD1. The CDR3 spells CASSHGQGIGEAFF. For the CDR3, the DNA is TGTGCCAGCAGTCATGGACAGGGGATAGGTGAAGCTTTCTTT.